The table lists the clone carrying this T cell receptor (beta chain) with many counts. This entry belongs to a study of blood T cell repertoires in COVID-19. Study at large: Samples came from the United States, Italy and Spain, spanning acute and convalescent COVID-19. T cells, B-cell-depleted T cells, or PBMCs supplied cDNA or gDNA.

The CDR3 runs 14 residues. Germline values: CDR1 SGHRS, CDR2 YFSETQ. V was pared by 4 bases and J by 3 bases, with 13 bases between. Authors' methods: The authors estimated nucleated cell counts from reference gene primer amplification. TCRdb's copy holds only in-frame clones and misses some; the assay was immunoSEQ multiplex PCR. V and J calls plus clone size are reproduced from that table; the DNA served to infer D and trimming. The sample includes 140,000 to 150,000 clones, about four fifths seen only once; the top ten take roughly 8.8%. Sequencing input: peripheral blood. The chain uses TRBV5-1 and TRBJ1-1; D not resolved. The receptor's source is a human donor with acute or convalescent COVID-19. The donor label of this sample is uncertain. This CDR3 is CASSLKLLDTEAFF. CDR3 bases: TGCGCCAGCAGCCTCAAGCTTCTGGACACTGAAGCTTTCTTT.